Listed here is a single T cell receptor (beta chain). Antigen: not known. All donors participated as healthy donors of bone marrow. This CDR3 comprises 14 residues. Germline V gene sequence: CDR1 SQVTM, CDR2 ANQGSEA. The V gene lost 6 bases and the J gene lost 6 bases, with 20 bases spanning the gap. These data are taken from a study of cytomegalovirus exposure and HLA in healthy donors. Study-level points and caveats: One variant, a missense change in DCLRE1C, was linked in a later analysis to TCR beta V- and J-gene trimming. Sequencing likely caused a cluster of highly shared sequence variants.

Researchers ran the PCR with 60 Vbeta and 13 Jbeta primers. Sequencing was performed with immunoSEQ multiplex PCR; in TCRdb, only in-frame clones are kept and a portion is missing. The table includes about 210,000 clones, around 80% detected once. The chain recombines TRBV29-1 with TRBJ1-1; D is unresolved. Source material: PBMCs. The clonotype was recovered from a boy between 10 and 17 years old in good health and CMV-seronegative. The CDR3 DNA is TGCAGCGTGAGGCTGCAGTTCGGGTCCCCTGAAGCTTTCTTT. It is translated as CSVRLQFGSPEAFF. Supplemented by reference TRBV29-1 and TRBJ1-1, the full variable domain reads SAVISQKPSRDICQRGTSLTIQCQVDSQVTMMFWYRQQPGQSLTLIATANQGSEATYESGFVIDKFPISRPNLTFSTLTVSNMSPEDSSIYLCSVRLQFGSPEAFFGQGTRLTVV.